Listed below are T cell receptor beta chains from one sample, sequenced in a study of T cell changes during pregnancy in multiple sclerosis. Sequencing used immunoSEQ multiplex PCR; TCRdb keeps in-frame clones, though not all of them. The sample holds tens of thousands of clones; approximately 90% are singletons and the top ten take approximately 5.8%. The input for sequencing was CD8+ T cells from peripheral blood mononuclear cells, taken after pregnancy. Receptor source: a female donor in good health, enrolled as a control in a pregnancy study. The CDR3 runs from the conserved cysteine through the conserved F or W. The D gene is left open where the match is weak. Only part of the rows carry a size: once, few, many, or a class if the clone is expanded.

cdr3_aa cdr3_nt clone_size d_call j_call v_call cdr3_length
CASSRRRPSGGEDSYNEQFF TGCGCCAGCAGCCGAAGACGGCCTAGCGGGGGGGAAGATTCCTACAATGAGCAGTTCTTC NA TRBD2 TRBJ2-1 TRBV4-3 20
CASSVSHRDFYEQYF TGTGCCAGCAGTGTAAGTCACAGGGATTTCTACGAGCAGTACTTC NA NA TRBJ2-7 TRBV6-1 15
CASSRGQASEEQYF TGTGCCAGCAGTCGGGGACAGGCATCAGAGGAGCAGTACTTC NA TRBD1 TRBJ2-7 TRBV7-9 14
CASSSQGGTYYGYTF TGTGCCAGCAGCTCCCAGGGGGGCACCTACTATGGCTACACCTTC NA TRBD1 TRBJ1-2 TRBV7-9 15
CASSQDTGGSYEQYF TGCGCCAGCAGCCAAGATACAGGGGGTTCCTACGAGCAGTACTTC NA TRBD1 TRBJ2-7 TRBV4-3 15
CASSQGGLPYEQYF TGTGCCAGCAGCCAGGGGGGGCTACCCTACGAGCAGTACTTC NA NA TRBJ2-7 TRBV4-2 14
CASSSGQGRMPQHF TGTGCCAGCAGTTCAGGACAGGGCCGAATGCCCCAGCATTTT NA TRBD1 TRBJ1-5 TRBV27 14
CASSQDYRGFGKLFF TGCGCCAGCAGCCAAGATTACAGGGGGTTCGGAAAACTGTTTTTT NA TRBD1 TRBJ1-4 TRBV4-3 15
CASSQDDRGRNEQYF TGCGCCAGCAGCCAAGATGACAGGGGGCGTAACGAGCAGTACTTC NA TRBD1 TRBJ2-7 TRBV4-3 15
CASSLGQRSNSPLHF TGTGCCAGCAGCTTGGGACAGCGGTCCAATTCACCCCTCCACTTT once TRBD1 TRBJ1-6 TRBV7-2 15
CATSGGYGYTF TGTGCCACCAGCGGCGGCTATGGCTACACCTTC NA NA TRBJ1-2 TRBV15 11
CASSFGQPQHF TGTGCCAGCAGTTTCGGGCAGCCCCAGCATTTT NA NA TRBJ1-5 TRBV28 11
CASSMGGNEQFF TGTGCCAGCAGCATGGGCGGGAATGAGCAGTTCTTC NA NA TRBJ2-1 TRBV7-9 12
CASSQAFGGAINTEAFF TGTGCCAGCAGCCAGGCTTTTGGAGGAGCCATAAACACTGAAGCTTTCTTT NA NA TRBJ1-1 TRBV7-9 17
CASSPGGYEQYF TGTGCCAGTAGTCCAGGGGGCTACGAGCAGTACTTC NA TRBD1 TRBJ2-7 TRBV19 12
CASSRGQDGNTGELFF TGTGCCAGCAGTCGTGGACAGGACGGGAACACCGGGGAGCTGTTTTTT NA TRBD1 TRBJ2-2 TRBV27 16
CASSQEGTLSYEQYF TGTGCCAGCAGCCAAGAGGGCACCCTATCCTACGAGCAGTACTTC NA NA TRBJ2-7 TRBV4-2 15
CASYPGDTQYF TGTGCCAGCTATCCAGGTGATACGCAGTATTTT once NA TRBJ2-3 TRBV7-9 11
CASSPMGQGSSYEQYF TGTGCCAGCAGCCCGATGGGACAGGGGAGCTCCTACGAGCAGTACTTC NA TRBD1 TRBJ2-7 TRBV14 16
CASSQVEEFSGTTYEQYF TGCGCCAGCAGCCAAGTAGAGGAGTTTTCAGGGACAACCTACGAGCAGTACTTC NA NA TRBJ2-7 TRBV4-3 18
CASSLGPGSNYGYTF TGTGCCAGCAGCTTAGGACCCGGGTCCAACTATGGCTACACCTTC once NA TRBJ1-2 TRBV7-9 15
CASSLRPGEGEQFF TGTGCCAGCAGCCTGCGACCGGGAGAGGGTGAGCAGTTCTTC NA NA TRBJ2-1 TRBV11-2 14
CAWSLTGAYEQYF TGTGCCTGGAGCCTTACAGGGGCCTACGAGCAGTACTTC NA TRBD1 TRBJ2-7 TRBV30 13
CATQEGWNTEAFF TGTGCCACACAGGAGGGGTGGAACACTGAAGCTTTCTTT NA NA TRBJ1-1 TRBV19 13
CASSPRGMNTEAFF TGTGCCAGCTCACCGCGGGGAATGAACACTGAAGCTTTCTTT once NA TRBJ1-1 TRBV18 14
CASSHQGSTDTQYF TGTGCCAGCAGCCACCAGGGCAGCACAGATACGCAGTATTTT NA NA TRBJ2-3 TRBV14 14